This T cell receptor beta chain derives from a study of cytotoxic CD8 clonotypes in ibrutinib-treated CLL. Sequenced by immunoSEQ multiplex PCR; TCRdb stores in-frame clones only, minus some. The top ten hold roughly 1.9% of the sample, which has about 160,000 clones, more than 75% seen once. This TCR came from a human donor with chronic lymphocytic leukemia. The sample here was PBMCs, taken after 12 months of ibrutinib treatment.

In DNA form, the CDR3 reads TGCGCCAGCAGCCCGCAAATCAGGGTACCAGCTAACTATGGCTACACCTTC. Amino acid sequence: CASSPQIRVPANYGYTF. V usage is TRBV4-3 and J usage is TRBJ1-2; possible D gene TRBD1, 5 bases. Trimming shortened V by 4 bases and J by 0 bases, and 18 bases separated the two germline ends. The CDR3 spans 17 residues. The germline CDR1 and CDR2 sequences are LGHNA and YSLEER.